One and the same sample provided the 29 T cell receptor beta chains below, sequenced in a study of PD-L1 blockade in urothelial cancer. Clones were sequenced by immunoSEQ multiplex PCR, and TCRdb holds only the in-frame ones, with some missing. This table holds about 24,000 clones, less than 90% found once. This material consisted of PBMCs, taken around atezolizumab (anti-PD-L1) treatment. These receptors originate from a man between 65 and 85 years old with urothelial cancer.

This chain joins TRBV29-1 and TRBJ2-7; possibly TRBD1 for D (6 bases). Germline values: CDR1 SQVTM, CDR2 ANQGSEA. V lost 3 bases and J lost 2, with 11 bases in between. The CDR3 spans 13 residues. The CDR3 sequence: CSVEGAGTYEQYF. The CDR3 DNA reads as TGCAGCGTTGAGGGGGCCGGGACCTACGAGCAGTACTTC.

Here the CDR3 reads CASSSTGDTQYF. The CDR3 DNA reads as TGCGCCAGCAGCTCGACGGGAGATACGCAGTATTTT. The V call is TRBV5-1, the J call TRBJ2-3; unclear D gene. The V and J ends lost 3 bases and 5 bases respectively, with 7 bases between them. This CDR3 comprises 12 residues. The germline V gene has CDR1 SGHRS and CDR2 YFSETQ.

The V and J genes are TRBV11-3 and TRBJ2-5; perhaps TRBD1 as D (6 bases). V was pared by 5 bases and J by 5 bases, with 12 bases between. CDR3 size: 13 residues. The germline V gene encodes CDR1 SGHNT and CDR2 YENEEA. CDR3 protein: CASSLQGQETQYF. CDR3 DNA sequence: TGTGCCAGCAGCCTACAGGGTCAGGAGACCCAGTACTTC.

Concerning this clone: The germline gene is not matched at one end of the junction; a read error may be the cause. The chain couples TRBV15 to TRBJ1-2; 10 bases are shared with TRBD1. Per the germline V gene, CDR1 is LNHNV and CDR2 is YYDKDF (reference sequence). There are 14 residues in the CDR3. CDR3: CATSVPGQGYDYTF. The CDR3 region has the DNA TGTGCCACCAGTGTACCGGGACAGGGGTATGACTACACCTTC.

V is TRBV11-1 and J is TRBJ2-7; 7 positions agree with TRBD2. CDR3 length equals 15 residues. V lost 5 bases, J lost 7 bases, and 14 bases stayed unmatched. The germline CDR1 and CDR2 sequences are SGHAT and FQDESV (reference sequence). The CDR3 region is CASSRRGGGVGEQYF. CDR3 coding DNA: TGTGCCAGCAGCCGGCGAGGCGGGGGAGTGGGGGAGCAGTACTTC.

The chain links TRBV7-3 to TRBJ2-2; perhaps TRBD1 as D (6 bases). This CDR3 has 15 amino acids. V was trimmed by 5 bases and J by 4 bases, leaving 14 bases between them. Germline loops: CDR1 SGHTA, CDR2 FQGTGA. The CDR3 reads CASSLRQAGTGELFF. CDR3 coding DNA: TGTGCCAGCAGCCTTCGACAGGCTGGCACCGGGGAGCTGTTTTTT.

This chain joins TRBV6-5 and TRBJ1-3, with D tentatively TRBD1 (6 bases). Germline V lookup: CDR1 MNHEY, CDR2 SVGAGI. With 4 bases removed from V and 8 bases from J, the gap between germline ends came to 15 bases. CDR3 length equals 14 residues. The DNA of the CDR3 is TGTGCCAGCAGTTCTGGAAGGGGGGGGGACACCATATATTTT. Translating it yields CASSSGRGGDTIYF.

The chain is built from TRBV7-9 and TRBJ2-1; 7 nucleotides match TRBD2. The length of the CDR3 is 13 residues. The germline V gene has CDR1 SEHNR and CDR2 FQNEAQ (reference sequence). With V trimmed by 1 base and J by 9 bases, 3 bases remained unmatched. Here the CDR3 reads CASSLGEGIEQFF. DNA of the CDR3: TGTGCCAGCAGCTTAGGGGAGGGTATTGAGCAGTTCTTC.

The rearrangement links TRBV2 to TRBJ2-1; D may be TRBD1 (6 bases). Germline CDR1 is SNHLY and CDR2 is FYNNEI. Trimming took off 11 bases at V and 6 bases at J, with 20 bases between the two ends. CDR3 length equals 14 residues. This CDR3 reads CAGSGIQGSNEQFF. The CDR3 DNA is TGTGCCGGATCCGGGATCCAGGGGAGCAATGAGCAGTTCTTC.

The chain is built from TRBV30 and TRBJ2-3, with D possibly being TRBD2 (5 bases). V lost 7 bases to trimming and J lost 4 bases, with 9 bases between them. Germline values: CDR1 GTSNPN, CDR2 SVGIG (reference sequence). This CDR3 is 11 amino acids long. CDR3 nucleotide sequence: TGTGCCTCCACGAGGGCAGATACGCAGTATTTT. It is translated as CASTRADTQYF.

The gene calls are TRBV6-6 and TRBJ1-2; 10 bases line up with TRBD1. V was pared by 8 bases and J by 1 base, with 1 base of the junction left unmatched. CDR3 length equals 13 residues. Germline V gene sequence: CDR1 MNHNY, CDR2 SVGAGI (reference sequence). For the CDR3, the DNA is TGTGCCAGCGGACAGGGGGTTAACTATGGCTACACCTTC. This encodes CASGQGVNYGYTF.

V usage is TRBV5-1 and J usage is TRBJ2-3, with D perhaps matching TRBD2 (5 bases). Per the germline V gene, CDR1 is SGHRS and CDR2 is YFSETQ. The CDR3 sequence is 14 residues long. The germline V and J ends were trimmed by 0 bases and 4 bases, with 9 bases remaining between them. The CDR3 DNA follows: TGCGCCAGCAGCTTGGGGAGCGGCGCAGATACGCAGTATTTT. It yields the protein CASSLGSGADTQYF.

V usage is TRBV5-1 and J usage is TRBJ2-7; a weak D match, TRBD2 (7 bases). This CDR3 is 12 amino acids long. With 2 bases removed from V and 6 bases from J, the gap between germline ends came to 9 bases. CDR1 SGHRS and CDR2 YFSETQ come from the germline V gene. CDR3 protein: CASSFAGAEQYF. CDR3 DNA: TGCGCCAGCAGCTTCGCGGGGGCCGAGCAGTACTTC.

This sequence joins TRBV7-3 and TRBJ2-2; D may be TRBD2 (6 bases). Trimming took 2 bases from V and 4 from J, leaving 14 bases between them. The CDR3 spans 16 residues. Germline V CDR1 and CDR2: SGHTA, FQGTGA. The DNA of the CDR3 is TGTGCCAGCAGCTTATATGGGGGGAGTGGCACCGGGGAGCTGTTTTTT. It translates to CASSLYGGSGTGELFF.

The gene calls are TRBV5-1 and TRBJ1-5; 8 bases match TRBD1. The CDR3 contains 16 residues. The V and J ends lost 4 bases and 3 bases, in that order; junction bases with no gene match: 9. Germline assignment: CDR1 SGHRS and CDR2 YFSETQ. CDR3 nucleotide sequence: TGCGCCAGCAGCCTCACAGGGGGTTCATCCAATCAGCCCCAGCATTTT. This sequence encodes CASSLTGGSSNQPQHF.

This chain uses TRBV7-6 with TRBJ2-1, with 8 bases identical to TRBD1. Losses at the gene ends were 0 bases for V and 5 bases for J; bases not matched to a gene: 9. This CDR3 comprises 17 residues. CDR1 is SGHVS and CDR2 is FNYEAQ in the germline V gene. The CDR3 sequence: CASSLAGGQGRNNEQFF. The CDR3 bases are TGTGCCAGCAGCTTAGCAGGAGGACAGGGTAGGAACAATGAGCAGTTCTTC.

The chain recombines TRBV4-1 with TRBJ1-2, with a weak D call TRBD1 (6 bases). In germline, CDR1 is MGHRA, CDR2 YSYEKL. Trimming took off 4 bases at V and 3 bases at J, with 15 bases between the two ends. This CDR3 has 15 amino acids. The CDR3 spells CASSPDLQGYYGYTF. The CDR3 DNA reads as TGCGCCAGCAGCCCGGACCTACAGGGATACTATGGCTACACCTTC.

V is TRBV7-2 and J is TRBJ2-2; 7 positions match TRBD1. The J segment lost 0 bases and the V segment lost 4 bases, leaving 5 bases of the junction unmatched. The CDR3 is 16 amino acids. Germline CDR1 SGHTA, CDR2 FQGNSA. This CDR3 is CASSYPGQTNTGELFF. The CDR3 nucleotides are TGTGCCAGCAGCTATCCGGGACAGACGAACACCGGGGAGCTGTTTTTT.

The CDR3 DNA follows: TGTGCCAGCAGCTTATTCGCGGACAGGGCGTCGGCCCAGTACTTC. This encodes CASSLFADRASAQYF. The chain couples TRBV7-9 to TRBJ2-5; the match to TRBD1 covers 8 bases. J gave up 9 bases and V 2 bases, and 11 bases lay outside the gene matches. The CDR3 totals 15 residues. Germline CDR1 and CDR2: SEHNR and FQNEAQ (reference sequence).

This chain connects TRBV28 to TRBJ1-3; D unclear. CDR3 length equals 14 residues. CDR1 MDHEN and CDR2 SYDVKM come from the germline V gene. V was trimmed by 6 bases and J by 0 bases, leaving 9 bases between them. CDR3 loop: CASRGGGSGNTIYF. DNA for the CDR3: TGTGCCAGCAGAGGCGGCGGCTCTGGAAACACCATATATTTT.

The chain links TRBV4-2 to TRBJ2-1, with TRBD2 matching 9 bases. The CDR3 runs to 17 residues. CDR1 LGHNA and CDR2 YNFKEQ come from the germline V gene. Germline trimming cut 4 bases from V and 5 bases from J; bases unmatched to any gene: 12. CDR3 DNA sequence: TGTGCCAGCAGCCTAAGTCAGGCGGGAGGGCAGGACAATGAGCAGTTCTTC. The encoded protein is CASSLSQAGGQDNEQFF.

The gene calls are TRBV10-3 and TRBJ1-1; no reliable D call. Trimming left V 10 bases short and J 3 bases short, with 21 bases between. Germline V gene data show CDR1 as ENHRY and CDR2 as SYGVKD. The CDR3 totals 15 residues. The CDR3 nucleotides read TGTGCCACCTTAACCGGGGAAGAGGAGGACACTGAAGCTTTCTTT. Translation gives CATLTGEEEDTEAFF.

The CDR3 loop is CASSYSGLGSQPQHF. The DNA for the CDR3 is TGTGCCAGCAGTTACTCAGGTCTAGGTAGTCAGCCCCAGCATTTT. V is TRBV6-5 and J is TRBJ1-5; D not resolved. The CDR3 consists of 15 residues. The germline CDR1 and CDR2 sequences are MNHEY and SVGAGI. V was pared by 0 bases and J by 6 bases, with 12 bases between.

V gene TRBV28 combines with J gene TRBJ2-5; 8 bases are a match to TRBD2. V trimming: 5 bases; J trimming: 5 bases; junction bases outside the gene matches: 1. The CDR3 has 12 residues. The V gene's germline CDR1 is MDHEN and CDR2 SYDVKM. The CDR3 DNA sequence: TGTGCCAGCAGTCCTAGCGGGGAGACCCAGTACTTC. It is translated as CASSPSGETQYF.

The J gene is TRBJ2-7, the V gene TRBV5-1; TRBD1 agrees at 11 bases. Germline CDR1 and CDR2: SGHRS and YFSETQ. CDR3 length: 14 residues. V dropped 0 bases and J dropped 6; count of bases not matched to a gene: 2. CDR3 nucleotides: TGCGCCAGCAGCTTGGGGGGACAGGGGGGCGAGCAGTACTTC. The encoded protein is CASSLGGQGGEQYF.

The chain is built from TRBV19 and TRBJ1-5; 9 bases map to TRBD1. CDR1 and CDR2 (germline): LNHDA, SQIVND (reference sequence). This CDR3 contains 12 residues. The DNA of the CDR3 is TGTGCAGCACAGGGGGCGGGTCAGCCCCAGCATTTT. Amino acid sequence: CAAQGAGQPQHF.

V is TRBV11-1 and J is TRBJ2-6; tentatively, D is TRBD1 (6 bases). The CDR3 contains 17 residues. Trimming took off 5 bases at V and 4 bases at J, with 18 bases between the two ends. Per the germline V gene, CDR1 is SGHAT and CDR2 is FQDESV (reference sequence). CDR3: CASSAKLQGTGANVLTF. The CDR3 bases are TGTGCCAGCAGCGCCAAATTACAGGGAACGGGGGCCAACGTCCTGACTTTC.

This chain joins TRBV19 and TRBJ2-5; D possibly corresponds to TRBD1 (5 bases). Germline V gene data show CDR1 as LNHDA and CDR2 as SQIVND (reference sequence). The CDR3 is 14 residues long. V was shortened by 5 bases and J by 2 bases, with 12 bases between the two germline ends. This CDR3 is CASSSLQAQETQYF. In nucleotides, the CDR3 is TGTGCCAGTAGTTCTTTACAGGCGCAAGAGACCCAGTACTTC.

The chain uses TRBV10-3 and TRBJ1-1, with a possible D match to TRBD1 (6 bases). V lost 6 bases and J lost 5, with 19 bases in between. Germline V gene lookup returns CDR1 ENHRY and CDR2 SYGVKD. This CDR3 is built from 15 residues. The CDR3 sequence is CAISLGAGVGTEAFF. CDR3 DNA sequence: TGTGCCATCAGCCTGGGGGCAGGCGTGGGGACTGAAGCTTTCTTT.